This entry lists 17 T cell receptor beta chains sequenced from one sample in a study of radiotherapy plus CTLA-4 blockade in lung cancer. Generated by immunoSEQ multiplex PCR, the TCRdb table keeps only in-frame clones and is missing some. The repertoire has tens of thousands of clones, approximately 86% of them found once; the top ten carry approximately 23%. This sample comprised peripheral blood, obtained from a patient treated with radiotherapy plus ipilimumab. Every receptor here comes from a human donor with non-small cell lung cancer whose response to radiotherapy plus ipilimumab could not be evaluated.

The rearrangement uses TRBV27 and TRBJ2-5, with D possibly TRBD1 on 7 matching bases. V lost 5 bases, J lost 4 bases, and 26 bases lay in between. This CDR3 region has 18 residues. Germline lookup yields CDR1 MNHEY and CDR2 SMNVEV (reference sequence). The DNA for the CDR3 is TGTGCCAGCAGTCCCGACAGGCGCGGGACAGCCCTCTCAGAGACCCAGTACTTC. Its translation is CASSPDRRGTALSETQYF.

The V and J genes are TRBV7-2 and TRBJ2-5, with TRBD2 as a possible D gene (6 bases). The CDR3 is made up of 16 amino acids. From germline, CDR1 is SGHTA and CDR2 FQGNSA. V was clipped by 1 base and J by 2 bases, with 14 bases between them. DNA for the CDR3: TGTGCCAGCAGCTTAGGACTGCGGGGCAAACAAGAGACCCAGTACTTC. This encodes CASSLGLRGKQETQYF.

The chain carries TRBV2 and TRBJ2-1; the D gene is possibly TRBD2 (6 bases). Trimming cost V 6 bases and J 1 base, with 22 bases left between them. The germline gives CDR1 SNHLY, CDR2 FYNNEI. The CDR3 extends over 18 amino acids. The CDR3 nucleotides are TGTGCCAGCAGGGCATGGCCTACGCGGGGTACATCCTACAATGAGCAGTTCTTC. Amino acid sequence: CASRAWPTRGTSYNEQFF.

This chain joins TRBV28 and TRBJ2-3; D gene unclear. Germline V gene data show CDR1 as MDHEN and CDR2 as SYDVKM. This CDR3 spans 16 amino acids. V gave up 2 bases and J gave up 2 bases, with 14 bases separating them. The CDR3 sequence: CASSLNSGSNTDTQYF. The CDR3 DNA reads as TGTGCCAGCAGTTTAAATTCGGGTAGTAACACAGATACGCAGTATTTT.

This clone was counted a few times. The V gene is TRBV27, the J gene TRBJ2-2; a weak D match, TRBD2 (7 bases). CDR3 length equals 18 residues. Germline V CDR1 and CDR2: MNHEY, SMNVEV (reference sequence). The V end lost 11 bases, the J end lost 7 bases, and 32 bases lay between the germline ends. The CDR3 bases are TGTGCCTCAATGGGGGGGCCTTCGACCACAGTGATAGGCGGGGAGCTGTTTTTT. It yields the protein CASMGGPSTTVIGGELFF.

This sequence joins TRBV19 and TRBJ2-7; 10 nucleotides align to TRBD2. Unmatched junction bases numbered 5, after V lost 6 bases and J lost 3 bases. Germline-derived CDR1 and CDR2 are LNHDA and SQIVND (reference sequence). The CDR3 runs 14 residues. The CDR3 reads CASSPSGSLYEQYF. CDR3 nucleotides: TGTGCCAGTAGCCCTAGCGGGAGTCTCTACGAGCAGTACTTC.

The chain recombines TRBV7-2 with TRBJ2-1; 11 bases are shared with TRBD2. This CDR3 region has 15 residues. With V trimmed by 4 bases and J by 4 bases, 3 bases remained unmatched. Germline CDR1 is SGHTA and CDR2 is FQGNSA. This chain's CDR3 is CASSSTSGIYNEQFF. In DNA form, the CDR3 reads TGTGCCAGCAGCTCGACTAGCGGGATTTACAATGAGCAGTTCTTC.

The J gene is TRBJ2-1, the V gene TRBV5-1, with 9 positions matching TRBD2. The CDR3 extends over 15 amino acids. V shed 0 bases and J 6 bases; nucleotides not matched to a gene: 4. Germline V lookup: CDR1 SGHRS, CDR2 YFSETQ. The CDR3 sequence is CASSLGAGGGNEQFF. DNA for the CDR3: TGCGCCAGCAGCTTGGGCGCGGGAGGGGGCAATGAGCAGTTCTTC.

The chain employs TRBV6-1 and TRBJ2-4; D possibly corresponds to TRBD2 (5 bases). Trimming cost V 7 bases and J 1 base, with 11 bases left between them. Germline V CDR1 and CDR2: MNHNS, SASEGT. The CDR3 totals 14 residues. This CDR3 is CASKGGLAKNIQYF. The CDR3 DNA follows: TGTGCCAGCAAAGGAGGATTGGCCAAAAACATTCAGTACTTC.

This clone was found a few times. The rearrangement uses TRBV6-5 and TRBJ2-1, with a weak D call TRBD2 (5 bases). The germline gives CDR1 MNHEY, CDR2 SVGAGI. The length of the CDR3 is 14 residues. Trimming took off 2 bases at V and 7 bases at J, with 12 bases between the two ends. CDR3: CASSYVLSGNEQFF. CDR3 nucleotides: TGTGCCAGCAGTTACGTGCTAAGCGGAAATGAGCAGTTCTTC.

The chain uses TRBV5-1 and TRBJ2-7, with D hard to call. The CDR3 is made up of 14 amino acids. Between the trimmed V and J ends, which lost 0 bases and 2 bases, there was a span of 9 bases. Per the germline V gene, CDR1 is SGHRS and CDR2 is YFSETQ. The CDR3 region is CASSLAPQPYEQYF. The CDR3 DNA is TGCGCCAGCAGCTTGGCCCCACAGCCCTACGAGCAGTACTTC.

The rearrangement links TRBV27 to TRBJ2-1; D is unresolved. Trimming left V 5 bases short and J 7 bases short, with 21 bases between. Germline CDR1 is MNHEY and CDR2 is SMNVEV (reference sequence). This CDR3 has 16 amino acids. CDR3 protein: CASSPSIERQGNEQFF. As DNA, the CDR3 is TGTGCCAGCAGTCCATCGATAGAGCGCCAAGGTAATGAGCAGTTCTTC.

This clone has a handful of counts. The chain is built from TRBV4-3 and TRBJ2-7; D ambiguous. The germline V and J ends were trimmed by 0 bases and 4 bases, with 13 bases remaining between them. This CDR3 is built from 15 residues. CDR1 is LGHNA, CDR2 YSLEER, per germline. The CDR3 loop reads CASSQDTSGSYEQYF. CDR3 bases: TGCGCCAGCAGCCAAGATACGTCAGGCAGTTACGAGCAGTACTTC.

The V call is TRBV7-2, the J call TRBJ1-1, with D tentatively TRBD1 (6 bases). With 2 bases removed from V and 1 base from J, the gap between germline ends came to 8 bases. CDR1 and CDR2 from the germline V gene are SGHTA and FQGNSA. The CDR3 has 14 amino acids. CDR3 coding DNA: TGTGCCAGCAGCTTACGACAGGCGAACACTGAAGCTTTCTTT. It yields the protein CASSLRQANTEAFF.

There are a few counts of this clone. CDR3 protein: CASSFNRRGGNEQFF. DNA for the CDR3: TGTGCCAGCAGCTTTAACCGGCGGGGGGGCAATGAGCAGTTCTTC. The gene calls are TRBV7-2 and TRBJ2-1, with 9 positions matching TRBD2. Losses at the gene ends were 3 bases for V and 6 bases for J; bases not matched to a gene: 6. The CDR3 has 15 amino acids. Germline V gives CDR1 SGHTA, CDR2 FQGNSA.

The genes are TRBV7-2 and TRBJ2-7; D is uncertain. V shed 5 bases and J shed 6 bases, with 14 bases lying between them. CDR1 and CDR2 from the germline V gene are SGHTA and FQGNSA. The length of the CDR3 is 13 residues. The chain's CDR3 is CASSPVPSAEQYF. As DNA, the CDR3 is TGTGCCAGCAGCCCGGTCCCCTCCGCCGAGCAGTACTTC.

The chain has TRBV7-3 and TRBJ2-3; 10 bases are a match to TRBD2. In germline, CDR1 is SGHTA, CDR2 FQGTGA. The CDR3 loop spans 15 amino acids. The J segment lost 1 base and the V segment lost 5 bases, leaving 3 bases of the junction unmatched. DNA of the CDR3: TGTGCCAGCAGCGCCGGGACTAGCGGCACAGATACGCAGTATTTT. This encodes CASSAGTSGTDTQYF.